One TCR beta chain is described in this entry. Its matching antigen is unknown. The junction departs from germline at one end; a sequencing error may be responsible. The CDR3 extends over 16 amino acids. In germline, CDR1 is MNHEY, CDR2 SMNVEV (reference sequence). Healthy Caucasian individuals from Russia aged 6 to 90 served as donors. This record belongs to a study of blood T cells in healthy people across ages. Study background: Roughly one uniquely barcoded beta molecule per two T cells was captured. Study-wide points: Roughly linear age-related decline in beta diversity appeared, significant by age around 42. It was held that the diversity estimates obtained from one million T cells were underestimates.

A sample-barcoded 5' primer and a J-beta primer mix were used in a second PCR of about 7 to 12 cycles. TCRdb used MiXCR to reprocess the 5' RACE reads, holding one entry per CDR3 protein. The sample includes more than 1,000,000 distinct CDR3 sequences, about 23% of them seen just once. These data were also filed under a second study, of T cells of mothers and their children.

V gene TRBV27 combines with J gene TRBJ1-2; 7 bases fit TRBD1. Sequencing was done on a sample of blood. This TCR was sampled from a girl aged 2 to 10 in good health. This CDR3 reads CVSSFHPDRANYGYTF. CDR3 bases: TGTGTCAGCAGTTTCCACCCAGACAGGGCTAACTATGGCTACACCTTC.